This T cell receptor (beta chain) was obtained from a study of control samples from healthy donors and cancer patients. The table came from immunoSEQ multiplex PCR; TCRdb's copy has only in-frame clones and leaves some out. The sample includes 85,000 to 95,000 clones, about 87% of them seen just once. This clone was seen just once. From germline, CDR1 is MNHEY and CDR2 SVGAGI. There are 13 residues in the CDR3. V shed 5 bases, J shed 4 bases, and the junction held 2 bases outside the gene matches. The sample was blood. This chain connects TRBV6-5 to TRBJ1-3; 7 bases align to TRBD1. The sequence derives from a woman aged 70 to 79 in good health. The CDR3 is CASSTGVGNTIYF. CDR3 nucleotide sequence: TGTGCCAGCAGTACAGGGGTCGGAAACACCATATATTTT.